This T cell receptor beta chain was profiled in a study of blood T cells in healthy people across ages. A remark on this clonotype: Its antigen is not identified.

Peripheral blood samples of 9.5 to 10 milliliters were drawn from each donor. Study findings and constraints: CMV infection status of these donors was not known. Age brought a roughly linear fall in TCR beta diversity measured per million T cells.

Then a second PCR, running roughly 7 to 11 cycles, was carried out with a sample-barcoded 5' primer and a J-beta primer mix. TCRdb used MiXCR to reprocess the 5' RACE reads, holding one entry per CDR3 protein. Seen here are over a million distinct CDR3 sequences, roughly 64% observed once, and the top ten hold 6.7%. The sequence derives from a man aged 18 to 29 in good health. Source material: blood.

The CDR3: CASSGSRLVSDTQYF. Here the CDR3 DNA reads TGTGCCAGCAGTGGGAGCCGACTAGTCTCGGATACGCAGTATTTT. This chain joins TRBV12-3 or TRBV12-4 and TRBJ2-3; a weak D match, TRBD2 (6 bases). The length of the CDR3 is 15 residues. The ends were cut back, 5 bases at V and 6 bases at J, with 18 bases in the middle.